This T cell receptor (beta chain) was sequenced in a study of blood T cell repertoires in COVID-19. The protocol was immunoSEQ multiplex PCR, while the TCRdb copy is restricted to in-frame clones and leaves out a portion. The sample yields 93,000 or so clones, 80% to 90% seen once. Germline CDR1 reads MNHEY; CDR2 reads SMNVEV (reference sequence). This CDR3 spans 13 amino acids. V lost 3 bases and J lost 6, with 11 bases in between. This rearrangement joins TRBV27 to TRBJ2-5, with a weak D call TRBD1 (5 bases). The receptor was derived from a human donor in a cohort sampled during active COVID-19. Sequences were obtained from peripheral blood. CDR3 in amino acids: CASSFAGLQTQYF. In nucleotides, the CDR3 is TGTGCCAGCAGTTTTGCAGGGTTACAGACCCAGTACTTC.